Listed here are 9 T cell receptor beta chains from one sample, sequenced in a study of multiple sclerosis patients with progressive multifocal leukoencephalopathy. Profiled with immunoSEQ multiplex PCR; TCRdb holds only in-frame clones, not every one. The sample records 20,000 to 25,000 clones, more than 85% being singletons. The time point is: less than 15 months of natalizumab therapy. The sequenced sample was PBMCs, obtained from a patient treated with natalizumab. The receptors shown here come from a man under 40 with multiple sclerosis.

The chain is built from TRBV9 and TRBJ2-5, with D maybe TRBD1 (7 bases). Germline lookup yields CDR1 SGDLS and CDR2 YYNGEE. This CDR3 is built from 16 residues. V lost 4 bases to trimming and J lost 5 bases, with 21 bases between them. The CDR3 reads CASSLRDGGGGETQYF. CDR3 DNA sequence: TGTGCCAGCAGCCTAAGAGATGGAGGGGGCGGGGAGACCCAGTACTTC. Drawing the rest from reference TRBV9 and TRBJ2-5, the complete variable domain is DSGVTQTPKHLITATGQRVTLRCSPRSGDLSVYWYQQSLDQGLQFLIQYYNGEERAKGNILERFSAQQFPDLHSELNLSSLELGDSALYFCASSLRDGGGGETQYFGPGTRLLVL.

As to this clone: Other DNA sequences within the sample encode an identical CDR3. The CDR3 reads CASRDLTGITEAFF. CDR3 DNA sequence: TGTGCCAGCAGGGATCTGACGGGGATTACTGAAGCTTTCTTT. This chain connects TRBV6-5 to TRBJ1-1, with unresolved D. Trimming cost V 6 bases and J 5 bases, with 16 bases left between them. The germline CDR1 and CDR2 sequences are MNHEY and SVGAGI. This CDR3 region has 14 residues.

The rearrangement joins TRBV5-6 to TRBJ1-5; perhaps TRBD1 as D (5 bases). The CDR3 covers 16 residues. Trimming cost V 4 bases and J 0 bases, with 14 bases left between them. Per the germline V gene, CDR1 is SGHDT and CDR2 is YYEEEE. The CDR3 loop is CASSATRDYSNQPQHF. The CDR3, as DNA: TGTGCCAGCAGCGCCACCAGGGACTATAGCAATCAGCCCCAGCATTTT.

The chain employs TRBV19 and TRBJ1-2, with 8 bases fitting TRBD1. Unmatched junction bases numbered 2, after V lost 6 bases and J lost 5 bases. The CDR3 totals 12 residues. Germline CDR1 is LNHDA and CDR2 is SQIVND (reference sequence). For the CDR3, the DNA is TGTGCCAGTAGCGGACAGGGTTATGGCTACACCTTC. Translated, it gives CASSGQGYGYTF.

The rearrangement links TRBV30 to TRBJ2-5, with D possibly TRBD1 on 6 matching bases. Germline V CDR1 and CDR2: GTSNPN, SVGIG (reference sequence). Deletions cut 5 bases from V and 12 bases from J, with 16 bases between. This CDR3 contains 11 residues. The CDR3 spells CAWGIQGLEYF. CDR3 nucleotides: TGTGCCTGGGGCATACAGGGTTTAGAGTACTTC. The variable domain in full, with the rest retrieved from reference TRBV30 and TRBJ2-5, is SQTIHQWPATLVQPVGSPLSLECTVEGTSNPNLYWYRQAAGRGLQLLFYSVGIGQISSEVPQNLSASRPQDRQFILSSKKLLLSDSGFYLCAWGIQGLEYFGPGTRLLVL.

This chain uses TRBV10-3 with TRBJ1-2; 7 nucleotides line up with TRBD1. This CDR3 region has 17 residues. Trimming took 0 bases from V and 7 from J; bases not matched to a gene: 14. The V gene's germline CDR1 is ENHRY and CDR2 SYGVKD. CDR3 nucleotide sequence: TGTGCCATCAGTGAGTCGAACCAAGGGGGCGAGTATGGTGGCTACACCTTC. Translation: CAISESNQGGEYGGYTF.

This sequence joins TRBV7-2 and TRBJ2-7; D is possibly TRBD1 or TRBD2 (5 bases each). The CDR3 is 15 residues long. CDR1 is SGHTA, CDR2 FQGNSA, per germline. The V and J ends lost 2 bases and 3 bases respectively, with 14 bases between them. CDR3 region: CASSLRDGHNYEQYV. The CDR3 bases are TGTGCCAGCAGCTTACGGGACGGACATAACTACGAGCAGTACGTC.

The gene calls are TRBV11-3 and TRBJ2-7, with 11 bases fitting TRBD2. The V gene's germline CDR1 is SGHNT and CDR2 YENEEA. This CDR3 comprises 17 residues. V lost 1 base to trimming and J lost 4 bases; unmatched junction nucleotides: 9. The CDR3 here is CASSLVGRLAGGYEQYV. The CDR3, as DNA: TGTGCCAGCAGCTTAGTAGGGCGGCTAGCGGGGGGATACGAGCAGTACGTC.

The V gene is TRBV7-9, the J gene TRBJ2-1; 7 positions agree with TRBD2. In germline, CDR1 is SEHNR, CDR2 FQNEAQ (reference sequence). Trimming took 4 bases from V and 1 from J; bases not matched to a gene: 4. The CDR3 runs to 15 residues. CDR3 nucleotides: TGTGCCAGCAGCTCCGCGGGAGTGTCCTACAATGAGCAGTTCTTC. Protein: CASSSAGVSYNEQFF.